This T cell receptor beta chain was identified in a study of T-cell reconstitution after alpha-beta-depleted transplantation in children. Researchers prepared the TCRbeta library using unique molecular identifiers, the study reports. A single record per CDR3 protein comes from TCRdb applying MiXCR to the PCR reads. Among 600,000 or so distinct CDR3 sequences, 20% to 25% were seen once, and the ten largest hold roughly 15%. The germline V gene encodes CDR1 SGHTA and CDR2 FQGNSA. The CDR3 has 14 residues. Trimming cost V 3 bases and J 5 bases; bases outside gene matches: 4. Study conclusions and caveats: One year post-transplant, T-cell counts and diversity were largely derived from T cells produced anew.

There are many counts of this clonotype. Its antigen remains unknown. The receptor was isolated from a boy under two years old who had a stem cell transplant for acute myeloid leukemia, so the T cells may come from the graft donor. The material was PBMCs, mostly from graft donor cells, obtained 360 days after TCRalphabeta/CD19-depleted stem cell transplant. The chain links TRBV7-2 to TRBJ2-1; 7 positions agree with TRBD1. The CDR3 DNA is TGTGCCAGCAGCTTCGACAGGGCCCACAATGAGCAGTTCTTC. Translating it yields CASSFDRAHNEQFF.